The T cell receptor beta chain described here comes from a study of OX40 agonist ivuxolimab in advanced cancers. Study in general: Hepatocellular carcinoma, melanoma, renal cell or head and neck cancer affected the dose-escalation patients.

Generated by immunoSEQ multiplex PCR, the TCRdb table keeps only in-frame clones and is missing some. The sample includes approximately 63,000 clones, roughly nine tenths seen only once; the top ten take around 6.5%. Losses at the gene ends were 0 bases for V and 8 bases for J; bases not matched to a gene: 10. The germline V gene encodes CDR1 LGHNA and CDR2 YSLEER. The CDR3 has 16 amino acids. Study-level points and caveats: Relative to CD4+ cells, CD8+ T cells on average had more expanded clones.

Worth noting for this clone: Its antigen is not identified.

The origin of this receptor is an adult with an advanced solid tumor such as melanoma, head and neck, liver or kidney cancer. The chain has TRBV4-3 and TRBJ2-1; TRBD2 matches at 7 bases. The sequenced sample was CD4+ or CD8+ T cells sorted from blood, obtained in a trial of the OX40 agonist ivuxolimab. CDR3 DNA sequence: TGCGCCAGCAGCCAAGATCACAGCGGGATATATTATGAGCAGTTCTTC. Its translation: CASSQDHSGIYYEQFF.